Presented here are 25 T cell receptor beta chains from one specimen sequenced in a study of shared clonotypes between healthy human individuals. CD45RO-negative cells were positively selected for CCR7, leaving out terminally differentiated effector memory CD45RA+ cells. Only in-frame clones appear in the TCRdb table, and some are missing; sequencing was by immunoSEQ multiplex PCR. The sample comprises fewer than 800,000 clones, 92% of which are singletons, and more than 20% rests with the top ten. Sequenced input: naive CD8+ T cells sorted from blood. The receptor source for this set is a man aged 25 to 40 in good health.

Of note for this clone: An end of the junction differs from the germline gene, which may be a read error. This CDR3 reads CASRLNPSGANVLTF. CDR3 in DNA: TGTGCCAGCCGCTTAAACCCGTCTGGGGCCAACGTCCTGACTTTC. The chain employs TRBV7-9 and TRBJ2-6; D unclear. There are 15 residues in the CDR3. The germline gives CDR1 SEHNR, CDR2 FQNEAQ (reference sequence). The full variable domain, with the rest looked up from reference TRBV7-9 and TRBJ2-6, is DTGVSQNPRHKITKRGQNVTFRCDPISEHNRLYWYRQTLGQGPEFLTYFQNEAQLEKSRLLSDRFSAERPKGSFSTLEIQRTEQGDSAMYLCASRLNPSGANVLTFGAGSRLTVL.

The genes are TRBV4-1 and TRBJ2-7; tentative D call: TRBD1 (5 bases). CDR1 and CDR2 (germline): MGHRA, YSYEKL. The germline V and J ends were trimmed by 4 bases and 3 bases, with 13 bases remaining between them. This CDR3 has 14 residues. In nucleotides, the CDR3 is TGCGCCAGCAGCCCCGGCCAGGGCAGCTACGAGCAGTACTTC. Its translation is CASSPGQGSYEQYF.

This chain connects TRBV7-9 to TRBJ2-1; D not certain. The CDR3 sequence is 12 residues long. In germline, CDR1 is SEHNR, CDR2 FQNEAQ (reference sequence). V lost 2 bases to trimming and J lost 8 bases, with 7 bases between them. The CDR3, as DNA: TGTGCCAGCAGCTTAATTCGGGATGAGCAGTTCTTC. Its protein is CASSLIRDEQFF.

CDR3 region: CASRVVGYSNQPQHF. The CDR3 DNA reads TGTGCCAGCAGAGTCGTTGGATATAGCAATCAGCCCCAGCATTTT. The chain is built from TRBV6-5 and TRBJ1-5; D unresolved. Trimming took 6 bases from V and 0 from J, leaving 12 bases between them. This CDR3 spans 15 amino acids. Germline V gene sequence: CDR1 MNHEY, CDR2 SVGAGI.

This clone has only one observation. This rearrangement joins TRBV21-1 to TRBJ2-7. TRBV21-1 is labeled a pseudogene. The CDR3 is 19 residues long. The CDR3 protein is CARLSLSQSGRQHVYEQYF. The CDR3 DNA sequence: TGTGCCAGACTATCCCTGAGTCAATCGGGGCGACAACACGTCTACGAGCAGTACTTC.

The chain couples TRBV5-4 to TRBJ2-1; D may be TRBD2 (7 bases). This CDR3 is built from 15 residues. V was clipped by 0 bases and J by 9 bases, with 16 bases between them. CDR1 SGHNT and CDR2 YYREEE come from the germline V gene (reference sequence). CDR3 nucleotide sequence: TGTGCCAGCAGCTTGGACGGGGGCGGGAGATCTGAGCAGTTCTTC. Its translation is CASSLDGGGRSEQFF.

This chain joins TRBV9 and TRBJ2-7, with D possibly called TRBD1 or TRBD2 (6 bases each). V lost 4 bases and J 3 bases, leaving 17 bases between the germline ends. In germline, CDR1 is SGDLS, CDR2 YYNGEE. This CDR3 comprises 15 residues. CDR3 in amino acids: CASSSSGAVGYEQYF. The CDR3 bases are TGTGCCAGCAGCTCCTCGGGGGCGGTCGGCTACGAGCAGTACTTC.

This rearrangement joins TRBV7-6 to TRBJ2-2; D remains unclear. CDR1 and CDR2 from the germline V gene are SGHVS and FNYEAQ. Between the trimmed V and J ends, which lost 5 bases and 5 bases, there was a span of 6 bases. CDR3 length: 12 residues. The CDR3 here is CASSLMTGELFF. DNA for the CDR3: TGTGCCAGCAGCCTCATGACCGGGGAGCTGTTTTTT.

The genes are TRBV9 and TRBJ2-5, with TRBD1 matching over 8 bases. Germline loops: CDR1 SGDLS, CDR2 YYNGEE. Losses at the gene ends were 2 bases for V and 2 bases for J; bases not matched to a gene: 5. The CDR3 has 15 residues. The CDR3 is CASSVRTGQQETQYF. In DNA, the CDR3 is TGTGCCAGCAGCGTCCGGACAGGGCAACAAGAGACCCAGTACTTC. Drawing the rest from reference TRBV9 and TRBJ2-5, the complete variable domain is DSGVTQTPKHLITATGQRVTLRCSPRSGDLSVYWYQQSLDQGLQFLIQYYNGEERAKGNILERFSAQQFPDLHSELNLSSLELGDSALYFCASSVRTGQQETQYFGPGTRLLVL.

This sequence joins TRBV9 and TRBJ2-3; D call uncertain. Per germline, CDR1 SGDLS and CDR2 YYNGEE. The V end lost 7 bases, the J end lost 10 bases, and 7 bases lay between the germline ends. The length of the CDR3 is 9 residues. The CDR3 DNA reads TGTGCCAGCGGACGCCCGCAGTATTTT. It codes for CASGRPQYF.

The CDR3 DNA reads TGTGCCAGCCGGGGTAAGGCTGGAAACACCATATATTTT. Its translation is CASRGKAGNTIYF. This chain links TRBV4-2 with TRBJ1-3; D not certain. Trimming took off 8 bases at V and 2 bases at J, with 10 bases between the two ends. CDR3 length: 13 amino acids. Germline V gene data show CDR1 as LGHNA and CDR2 as YNFKEQ.

V is TRBV28 and J is TRBJ2-3, with 12 bases aligning to TRBD2. Germline V gene lookup returns CDR1 MDHEN and CDR2 SYDVKM. The CDR3 totals 16 residues. The V segment lost 6 bases and the J segment 3 bases; nucleotides outside the gene matches: 7. The CDR3 sequence: CASSYLAGGLTDTQYF. The CDR3 coding sequence is TGTGCCAGCAGCTACCTAGCGGGAGGGTTGACAGATACGCAGTATTTT.

The chain uses TRBV28 and TRBJ2-5, with D perhaps matching TRBD2 (5 bases). Trimming took off 6 bases at V and 1 base at J, with 18 bases between the two ends. Germline V lookup: CDR1 MDHEN, CDR2 SYDVKM. The CDR3 loop spans 16 amino acids. The CDR3 region is CASRKFGEGFQETQYF. Here the CDR3 DNA reads TGTGCCAGCAGGAAATTCGGGGAAGGGTTCCAAGAGACCCAGTACTTC.

The CDR3 nucleotides are TGTGCCAGCAGCGTCGGGTCGGCGGTCTACGAGCAGTACTTC. Translating it yields CASSVGSAVYEQYF. The chain recombines TRBV9 with TRBJ2-7; D remains unclear. V dropped 2 bases and J dropped 3 bases, with 12 bases sitting between them. CDR1 is SGDLS and CDR2 is YYNGEE in the germline V gene. The CDR3 has 14 residues.

The chain links TRBV27 to TRBJ2-2; D tentatively reads TRBD1 or TRBD2 (5 bases each). CDR3 size: 14 residues. The ends were cut back, 6 bases at V and 7 bases at J, with 15 bases in the middle. CDR1 is MNHEY, CDR2 SMNVEV, per germline (reference sequence). The CDR3 region has the DNA TGTGCCAGCAGGTGGGGCGGGTGGAACGGGGAGCTGTTTTTT. Protein product: CASRWGGWNGELFF.

V usage is TRBV5-4 and J usage is TRBJ2-1; D is possibly TRBD1 (5 bases). Trimming removed 4 bases at V and 0 bases at J, with 11 bases between. The CDR3 has 15 residues. Germline loops: CDR1 SGHNT, CDR2 YYREEE (reference sequence). CDR3 nucleotides: TGTGCCAGCAGCGATGGACATTCCTCCTACAATGAGCAGTTCTTC. Translation gives CASSDGHSSYNEQFF.

V usage is TRBV11-3 and J usage is TRBJ2-5, with D perhaps TRBD1 (6 bases). CDR1 is SGHNT and CDR2 is YENEEA in the germline V gene. This CDR3 is 14 amino acids long. Trimming cost V 4 bases and J 1 base, with 10 bases left between them. As DNA, the CDR3 is TGTGCCAGCAGCTCCCGGGACACCCAAGAGACCCAGTACTTC. Encoded protein: CASSSRDTQETQYF.

V gene TRBV4-1 combines with J gene TRBJ2-5, with TRBD1 identical over 9 bases. The CDR3 runs 14 residues. The junction had 2 bases not matched to a gene; V was cut back by 5 bases and J by 1 base. The germline CDR1 and CDR2 sequences are MGHRA and YSYEKL. The CDR3 DNA reads as TGCGCCAGCAGCTGGACAGGGGTCCAAGAGACCCAGTACTTC. Amino acids: CASSWTGVQETQYF.

The chain employs TRBV7-9 and TRBJ2-5; possibly TRBD1 for D (5 bases). Germline V lookup: CDR1 SEHNR, CDR2 FQNEAQ (reference sequence). The germline V and J ends were trimmed by 5 bases and 3 bases, with 10 bases remaining between them. The CDR3 is 13 amino acids. CDR3 in DNA: TGTGCCAGCAGCCTAAGGGGCAAAGAGACCCAGTACTTC. This gives the protein CASSLRGKETQYF.

This chain links TRBV6-5 with TRBJ2-2, with unresolved D. The CDR3 is made up of 13 amino acids. Trimming took off 7 bases at V and 7 bases at J, with 13 bases between the two ends. CDR1 MNHEY and CDR2 SVGAGI come from the germline V gene. The CDR3 bases are TGTGCCAGCAATAAAAAAAGCCGCGGGGAGCTGTTTTTT. This encodes CASNKKSRGELFF.

J is TRBJ2-7 and V is TRBV7-9; D is perhaps TRBD2 (5 bases). The CDR3 extends over 14 amino acids. Germline values: CDR1 SEHNR, CDR2 FQNEAQ (reference sequence). Trimming left V 3 bases short and J 5 bases short, with 14 bases between. This CDR3 reads CASSLTNLKDEQYF. The CDR3, as DNA: TGTGCCAGCAGCTTGACTAACCTTAAGGACGAGCAGTACTTC.

The count of this clone is one. This chain connects TRBV5-6 to TRBJ2-5; 12 bases fit TRBD2. The J call may be faulty, since TRBJ2-7 better matches the DNA end. The CDR3 has 16 amino acids. Germline loops: CDR1 SGHDT, CDR2 YYEEEE. This chain's CDR3 is CASSLTVGLAGSEQYF. The CDR3 DNA sequence: TGTGCCAGCAGCTTGACCGTCGGACTAGCGGGAAGCGAGCAGTACTTC.

The rearrangement links TRBV7-2 to TRBJ2-7; a weak D match, TRBD2 (5 bases). Germline-derived CDR1 and CDR2 are SGHTA and FQGNSA. The CDR3 length is 15 residues. Trimming removed 5 bases from V and 5 bases from J, with 19 bases in between. Here the CDR3 reads CASSPGSRLAHEQYF. CDR3 DNA sequence: TGTGCCAGCAGCCCGGGGTCACGACTGGCGCACGAGCAGTACTTC.

The gene calls are TRBV10-3 and TRBJ2-1, with TRBD2 identical over 7 bases. Germline V lookup: CDR1 ENHRY, CDR2 SYGVKD. The CDR3 contains 14 residues. The V segment lost 0 bases and the J segment 9 bases; nucleotides outside the gene matches: 5. The CDR3 nucleotides read TGTGCCATCAGTGAGTCGCAGGAGCGGGGTGAGCAGTTCTTC. Its protein is CAISESQERGEQFF.

This clone was found once. The chain is built from TRBV7-9 and TRBJ2-1; possibly TRBD1 for D (6 bases). V was clipped by 4 bases and J by 3 bases, with 13 bases between them. Looked up from germline, CDR1 is SEHNR and CDR2 is FQNEAQ (reference sequence). CDR3 length: 15 residues. CDR3 loop: CASSSPGQIYNEQFF. CDR3 nucleotide sequence: TGTGCCAGCAGCTCACCAGGACAGATCTACAATGAGCAGTTCTTC.